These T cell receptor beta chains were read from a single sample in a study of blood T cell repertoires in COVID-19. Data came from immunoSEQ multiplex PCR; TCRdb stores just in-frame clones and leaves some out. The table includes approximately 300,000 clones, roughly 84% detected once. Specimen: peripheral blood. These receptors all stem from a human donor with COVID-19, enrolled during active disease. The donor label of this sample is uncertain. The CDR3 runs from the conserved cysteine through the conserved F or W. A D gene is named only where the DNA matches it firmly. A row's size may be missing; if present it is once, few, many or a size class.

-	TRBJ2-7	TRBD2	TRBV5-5	CASSLSSGRYEQYF	TGTGCCAGCAGCTTGTCTAGCGGGAGGTACGAGCAGTACTTC
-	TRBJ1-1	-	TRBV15	CATSRDAQGTEAFF	TGTGCCACCAGCAGGGACGCGCAGGGCACTGAAGCTTTCTTT
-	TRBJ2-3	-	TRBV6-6	CASSRPPERLTTDTQYF	TGTGCCAGCAGTCGCCCCCCCGAGCGGCTCACGACAGATACGCAGTATTTT
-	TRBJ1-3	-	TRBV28	CASSPHRTWGGDTIYF	TGTGCCAGCAGTCCCCATCGGACCTGGGGAGGGGACACCATATATTTT
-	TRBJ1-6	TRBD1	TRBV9	CASSVGDRVNSPLHF	TGTGCCAGCAGCGTTGGGGACAGGGTCAATTCACCCCTCCACTTT
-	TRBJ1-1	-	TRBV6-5	CASSPRQQNTEAFF	TGTGCCAGCAGTCCCCGACAGCAGAACACTGAAGCTTTCTTT
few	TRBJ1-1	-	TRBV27	CASKSQENTEAFF	TGTGCCAGCAAATCACAGGAGAACACTGAAGCTTTCTTT
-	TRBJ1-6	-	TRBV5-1	CASSLGESSYNSPLHF	TGCGCCAGCAGCTTGGGTGAGAGCTCCTATAATTCACCCCTCCACTTT
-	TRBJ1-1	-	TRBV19	CASSIGRDTEAFF	TGTGCCAGTAGTATTGGGAGGGACACTGAAGCTTTCTTT
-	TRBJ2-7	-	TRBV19	CASSIRDNPYEQYF	TGTGCCAGTAGTATAAGGGACAATCCCTACGAGCAGTACTTC
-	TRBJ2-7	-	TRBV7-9	CASSLAGAAYEQYF	TGTGCCAGCAGCTTAGCAGGGGCAGCCTACGAGCAGTACTTC
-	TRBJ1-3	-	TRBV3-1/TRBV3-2	CASSQRARSGNTIYF	TGTGCCAGCAGCCAGCGAGCCCGCTCTGGAAACACCATATATTTT
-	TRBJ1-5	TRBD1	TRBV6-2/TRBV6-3	CASSTGGGQPQHF	TGTGCCAGCAGCACAGGGGGCGGCCAGCCCCAGCATTTT
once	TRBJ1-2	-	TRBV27	CASSLEETPGGYGYTF	TGTGCCAGCAGTTTAGAGGAAACCCCGGGAGGCTATGGCTACACCTTC
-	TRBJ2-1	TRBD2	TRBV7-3	CASSLTGTSGMNEQFF	TGTGCCAGCAGCTTGACCGGGACTAGCGGGATGAATGAGCAGTTCTTC
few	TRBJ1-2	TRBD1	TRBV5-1	CASSLAGRQGYGYTF	TGCGCCAGCAGCTTGGCAGGAAGACAGGGCTATGGCTACACCTTC
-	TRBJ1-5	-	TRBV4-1	CASSRAGGNQPQHF	TGCGCCAGCAGCCGGGCGGGGGGAAATCAGCCCCAGCATTTT
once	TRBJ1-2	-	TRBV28	CAGRTPYGYTF	TGTGCCGGACGGACACCCTATGGCTACACCTTC
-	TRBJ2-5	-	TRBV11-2	CASSWQGVEETQYF	TGTGCCAGCAGCTGGCAAGGGGTGGAAGAGACCCAGTACTTC
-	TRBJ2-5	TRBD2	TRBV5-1	CASSTTGTSGRKTQYF	TGCGCCAGCAGTACTACCGGGACTAGCGGGAGAAAGACCCAGTACTTC
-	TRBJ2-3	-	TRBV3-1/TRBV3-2	CASSQDPGIADTQYF	TGTGCCAGCAGCCAAGATCCAGGGATCGCAGATACGCAGTATTTT
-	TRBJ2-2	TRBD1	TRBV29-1	CSVDEGASTGELFF	TGCAGCGTTGATGAGGGGGCGAGCACCGGGGAGCTGTTTTTT
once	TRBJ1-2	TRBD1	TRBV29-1	CSADRGNNYGYTF	TGCAGCGCCGACAGGGGGAATAACTATGGCTACACCTTC
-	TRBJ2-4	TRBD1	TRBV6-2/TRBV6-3	CASSSSRTGLAKNIQYF	TGTGCCAGCAGCAGCTCTCGGACAGGGCTAGCCAAAAACATTCAGTACTTC
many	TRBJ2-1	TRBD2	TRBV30	CAGTSGSSSAYNEQFF	TGTGCCGGGACTAGCGGGAGTTCTTCAGCCTACAATGAGCAGTTCTTC